This T cell receptor (beta chain) was identified in a study of blood T cell repertoires in COVID-19. V shed 5 bases, J shed 3 bases, and the junction held 9 bases outside the gene matches. The CDR3 runs to 16 residues. Germline V gene data show CDR1 as LNHDA and CDR2 as SQIVND (reference sequence). TCRdb keeps only in-frame clones here, not all; method: immunoSEQ multiplex PCR. Of 85,000 to 130,000 clones detected, 75% to 85% appear once; the ten largest clones hold roughly 6%. This clone was seen a handful of times. The receptor was derived from an elderly man with COVID-19, enrolled during active disease. Sequencing input: peripheral blood. The genes are TRBV19 and TRBJ1-5, with 8 bases lining up with TRBD1. The DNA for the CDR3 is TGTGCCAGTAGTCTTCACTCGACAGGGGTCAATCAGCCCCAGCATTTT. Its protein is CASSLHSTGVNQPQHF.